The 27 T cell receptor beta chains listed next were all sequenced from one sample in a study of brain T cells in children with intractable seizures. The data were produced by immunoSEQ multiplex PCR, yet TCRdb's version contains in-frame clones alone and is incomplete. This table has about 76,000 clones, 85% to 95% appearing once. The material sequenced was peripheral blood, taken at surgery. The receptors shown here come from a boy younger than two with tuberous sclerosis and intractable seizures.

V gene TRBV6-5 combines with J gene TRBJ1-4; D uncertain. This CDR3 has 14 residues. V lost 6 bases, J lost 5 bases, and 13 bases lay in between. The germline V gene has CDR1 MNHEY and CDR2 SVGAGI. The CDR3 loop is CASRSAGENEKLFF. The DNA for the CDR3 is TGTGCCAGCAGATCAGCCGGGGAAAATGAAAAACTGTTTTTT.

This chain uses TRBV7-8 with TRBJ2-7; D may be TRBD1 (5 bases). From germline, CDR1 is SGHVS and CDR2 FQNEAQ. CDR3 length equals 15 residues. The germline V and J ends were trimmed by 1 base and 2 bases, with 12 bases remaining between them. The CDR3 DNA follows: TGTGCCAGCAGCTTAGATCGACAGCTAGCCTACGAGCAGTACTTC. Translation gives CASSLDRQLAYEQYF.

The chain has TRBV4-2 and TRBJ2-4; a possible D gene is TRBD2 (6 bases). The V and J ends lost 0 bases and 6 bases respectively, with 12 bases between them. CDR1 and CDR2 from the germline V gene are LGHNA and YNFKEQ. CDR3 length: 15 amino acids. The CDR3 DNA sequence: TGTGCCAGCAGCCAAGACGGAGGGGAGTTAAACATTCAGTACTTC. This sequence encodes CASSQDGGELNIQYF.

J is TRBJ2-2 and V is TRBV28; D could derive from TRBD1 or TRBD2 (6 bases each). Germline-derived CDR1 and CDR2 are MDHEN and SYDVKM. The CDR3 consists of 15 residues. V lost 10 bases and J lost 5, with 20 bases in between. The CDR3 DNA reads as TGTGCCACCACTCTTATACAGGGAGGAACCGGGGAGCTGTTTTTT. The encoded protein is CATTLIQGGTGELFF.

The rearrangement links TRBV7-4 to TRBJ1-3, with D possibly TRBD1 on 6 matching bases. In germline, CDR1 is SGHVT, CDR2 SQSDAQ. The CDR3 has 16 amino acids. V was pared by 1 base and J by 0 bases, with 10 bases between. The CDR3 sequence is CASSLVGAPSGNTIYF. The CDR3 DNA follows: TGTGCCAGCAGCTTAGTGGGGGCACCCTCTGGAAACACCATATATTTT. The full variable domain, rest sourced from reference TRBV7-4 and TRBJ1-3, is GAGVSQSPRYKVAKRGRDVALRCDSISGHVTLYWYRQTLGQGSEVLTYSQSDAQRDKSGRPSGRFSAERPERSVSTLKIQRTEQGDSAVYLCASSLVGAPSGNTIYFGEGSWLTVV.

The chain employs TRBV2 and TRBJ1-1; 10 nucleotides line up with TRBD1. CDR1 is SNHLY and CDR2 is FYNNEI in the germline V gene. The CDR3 length is 14 residues. With 6 bases clipped from V and 1 base from J, the junction kept 2 bases outside the gene matches. The chain's CDR3 is CASSGQGGNTEAFF. Here the CDR3 DNA reads TGTGCCAGCAGCGGACAGGGGGGGAACACTGAAGCTTTCTTT. The whole variable domain, filled in from reference TRBV2 and TRBJ1-1, reads EPEVTQTPSHQVTQMGQEVILRCVPISNHLYFYWYRQILGQKVEFLVSFYNNEISEKSEIFDDQFSVERPDGSNFTLKIRSTKLEDSAMYFCASSGQGGNTEAFFGQGTRLTVV.

V is TRBV27 and J is TRBJ2-7; 7 bases agree with TRBD2. CDR3 size: 17 residues. CDR1 is MNHEY and CDR2 is SMNVEV in the germline V gene (reference sequence). With 0 bases clipped from V and 2 bases from J, the junction kept 10 bases outside the gene matches. The CDR3 DNA reads as TGTGCCAGCAGTTTATCGATCGAATGGGCGGGGGCCTACGAGCAGTACTTC. It encodes CASSLSIEWAGAYEQYF.

The gene calls are TRBV27 and TRBJ1-4; tentatively, D is TRBD1 (5 bases). Germline V CDR1 and CDR2: MNHEY, SMNVEV (reference sequence). CDR3 size: 14 residues. V was pared by 5 bases and J by 2 bases, with 9 bases between. CDR3 sequence reads: CASSLRVTNEKLFF. The CDR3 DNA is TGTGCCAGCAGTCTCAGGGTTACTAATGAAAAACTGTTTTTT.

The chain combines TRBV19 with TRBJ1-3; D gene ambiguous. The CDR3 has 13 amino acids. Trimming cost V 5 bases and J 2 bases, with 7 bases left between them. The germline gives CDR1 LNHDA, CDR2 SQIVND (reference sequence). The CDR3 sequence is CASSSAAGNTIYF. CDR3 DNA sequence: TGTGCCAGTAGTTCCGCAGCTGGAAACACCATATATTTT.

This clone was counted once. The J gene is TRBJ2-5, the V gene TRBV6-1; D is unresolved. The CDR3 has 15 residues. V was clipped by 0 bases and J by 5 bases, with 13 bases between them. Germline V gene lookup returns CDR1 MNHNS and CDR2 SASEGT. CDR3 region: CASSEAPLMVETQYF. The CDR3 DNA reads as TGTGCCAGCAGTGAAGCTCCGTTAATGGTGGAGACCCAGTACTTC.

The chain recombines TRBV18 with TRBJ1-1, with D maybe TRBD1 (5 bases). Deletions cut 2 bases from V and 7 bases from J, with 11 bases between. This CDR3 is built from 13 residues. The germline gives CDR1 KGHSH, CDR2 LQKENI. The CDR3 nucleotides read TGTGCCAGCTCACCAAGCGGGGGTAGTGAAGCTTTCTTT. Residues: CASSPSGGSEAFF.

CDR3 sequence reads: CASSLVGGYGSYEQYF. The CDR3 nucleotides read TGTGCCAGCAGCTTAGTAGGGGGCTATGGGTCCTACGAGCAGTACTTC. The J gene is TRBJ2-7, the V gene TRBV7-8, with 7 bases matching TRBD1. V was clipped by 1 base and J by 1 base; unmatched bases: 7. Germline V CDR1 and CDR2: SGHVS, FQNEAQ. CDR3 size: 16 residues.

The V and J genes are TRBV9 and TRBJ2-3, with unresolved D. CDR1 and CDR2 from the germline V gene are SGDLS and YYNGEE. Deletions cut 4 bases from V and 1 base from J, with 7 bases between. CDR3 length: 13 amino acids. In DNA form, the CDR3 reads TGTGCCAGCAGCCGGACGGGCACAGATACGCAGTATTTT. The encoded protein is CASSRTGTDTQYF. Complete variable domain (other parts from reference TRBV9 and TRBJ2-3): DSGVTQTPKHLITATGQRVTLRCSPRSGDLSVYWYQQSLDQGLQFLIQYYNGEERAKGNILERFSAQQFPDLHSELNLSSLELGDSALYFCASSRTGTDTQYFGPGTRLTVL.

The rearrangement links TRBV5-1 to TRBJ2-2; 13 bases match TRBD2. The CDR3 sequence is 17 residues long. The V gene's germline CDR1 is SGHRS and CDR2 YFSETQ. Trimming took 3 bases from V and 2 from J; bases not matched to a gene: 4. The CDR3 region is CASSSRTSGGNTGELFF. The DNA for the CDR3 is TGCGCCAGCAGCTCGCGGACTAGCGGGGGTAACACCGGGGAGCTGTTTTTT.

The V call is TRBV3-1 (or the pseudogene TRBV3-2), the J call TRBJ1-1; no reliable D call. The CDR3 sequence is 14 residues long. CDR1 is LGHDT and CDR2 is YNNKEL in the germline V gene (reference sequence). V was clipped by 4 bases and J by 1 base, with 10 bases between them. CDR3 in amino acids: CASSLNTQNTEAFF. CDR3 in DNA: TGTGCCAGCAGCCTAAATACACAGAACACTGAAGCTTTCTTT.

The chain combines TRBV11-2 with TRBJ2-3; the match to TRBD2 covers 7 bases. With V trimmed by 1 base and J by 4 bases, 5 bases remained unmatched. Germline CDR1 is SGHAT and CDR2 is FQNNGV. The CDR3 length is 15 residues. CDR3 residues: CASSLVGGSSDTQYF. The CDR3 DNA sequence: TGTGCCAGCAGCTTAGTCGGGGGGTCTTCAGATACGCAGTATTTT.

The chain carries TRBV29-1 and TRBJ2-2, with TRBD2 matching over 13 bases. The V gene end was trimmed by 5 bases and the J gene end by 4 bases; junction bases not matched to a gene: 7. The CDR3 extends over 16 amino acids. Germline CDR1 and CDR2: SQVTM and ANQGSEA. CDR3 sequence: CSVQLAGGLGTGELFF. The CDR3 region has the DNA TGCAGCGTTCAACTAGCGGGGGGGTTAGGCACCGGGGAGCTGTTTTTT.

The chain couples TRBV19 to TRBJ2-7; D is ambiguous. Germline CDR1 is LNHDA and CDR2 is SQIVND (reference sequence). The CDR3 is made up of 14 amino acids. V was trimmed by 8 bases and J by 3 bases, leaving 17 bases between them. The CDR3 sequence is CASSHVGPNYEQYF. CDR3 in DNA: TGTGCCAGTTCCCACGTTGGGCCGAACTACGAGCAGTACTTC.

This chain uses TRBV10-3 with TRBJ1-2, with D possibly being TRBD1 (6 bases). V lost 8 bases to trimming and J lost 4 bases, with 14 bases between them. This CDR3 has 13 amino acids. CDR1 and CDR2 (germline): ENHRY, SYGVKD. CDR3 DNA sequence: TGTGCCATCGAGGGGGGTGGAGGCTATGGCTACACCTTC. Translation: CAIEGGGGYGYTF.

The rearrangement uses TRBV3-1 (or the pseudogene TRBV3-2) and TRBJ2-3, with 7 bases matching TRBD2. The CDR3 sequence is 19 residues long. Per the germline V gene, CDR1 is LGHDT and CDR2 is YNNKEL (reference sequence). The ends lost 0 bases at V and 0 bases at J; junction bases unmatched: 12. CDR3 DNA sequence: TGTGCCAGCAGCCAAGAGCCGCGGGCGGGAGCCTCTAGCACAGATACGCAGTATTTT. As protein: CASSQEPRAGASSTDTQYF.

The chain links TRBV3-1 (or the pseudogene TRBV3-2) to TRBJ1-5; maybe TRBD1 (5 bases). This CDR3 has 15 amino acids. Trimming took 2 bases from V and 4 from J, leaving 12 bases between them. Germline V gene data show CDR1 as LGHDT and CDR2 as YNNKEL (reference sequence). The CDR3 is CASSQSTGVNQPQHF. CDR3 DNA: TGTGCCAGCAGCCAAAGCACGGGGGTGAATCAGCCCCAGCATTTT.

The gene calls are TRBV21-1 and TRBJ2-5; the table's TRBD1 call for D was not verified on the DNA. TRBV21-1 is a pseudogene locus. This CDR3 has 15 amino acids. The CDR3 sequence: CASSKARTGQETQYF. CDR3 coding DNA: TGTGCCAGCAGCAAAGCTAGGACAGGCCAAGAGACCCAGTACTTC.

This chain connects TRBV6-1 to TRBJ1-2; possibly TRBD1 for D (6 bases). In germline, CDR1 is MNHNS, CDR2 SASEGT. V was clipped by 3 bases and J by 1 base, with 21 bases between them. This CDR3 region has 18 residues. The CDR3 here is CASSETVPGQMNNYGYTF. CDR3 nucleotides: TGTGCCAGCAGTGAGACAGTACCGGGACAAATGAATAACTATGGCTACACCTTC.

This chain links TRBV14 with TRBJ1-2, with D unclear. Germline CDR1 reads SGHDN; CDR2 reads FVKESK. This CDR3 spans 12 amino acids. V lost 2 bases, J lost 11 bases, and 12 bases lay in between. The CDR3 coding sequence is TGTGCCAGCAGCCAAAACGAGGAGGCTTACACCTTC. This translates into CASSQNEEAYTF.

This sequence joins TRBV7-2 and TRBJ2-2; D possibly matches TRBD1 or TRBD2 (6 bases each). V lost 5 bases and J 3 bases, leaving 16 bases between the germline ends. Germline values: CDR1 SGHTA, CDR2 FQGNSA. This CDR3 region has 16 residues. The CDR3, as DNA: TGTGCCAGCAGCCCGGCGGGAACAGGGTACACCGGGGAGCTGTTTTTT. Its translation: CASSPAGTGYTGELFF.

The chain has TRBV2 and TRBJ1-5; 7 bases are shared with TRBD1. Germline V lookup: CDR1 SNHLY, CDR2 FYNNEI. The CDR3 length is 15 residues. After removal of 4 bases from V and 6 bases from J, the junction contained 9 bases not matched to a gene. The CDR3 DNA reads TGTGCCAGCAGTGTCAGCACGACAGGGTTTCAGCCCCAGCATTTT. It yields the protein CASSVSTTGFQPQHF.

This chain links TRBV3-1 (or the pseudogene TRBV3-2) with TRBJ1-1; no clear D. V was trimmed by 4 bases and J by 3 bases, leaving 9 bases between them. The CDR3 runs 13 residues. Germline V gene lookup returns CDR1 LGHDT and CDR2 YNNKEL (reference sequence). The CDR3 reads CASSRKHDTEAFF. DNA for the CDR3: TGTGCCAGCAGCCGGAAACACGACACTGAAGCTTTCTTT.